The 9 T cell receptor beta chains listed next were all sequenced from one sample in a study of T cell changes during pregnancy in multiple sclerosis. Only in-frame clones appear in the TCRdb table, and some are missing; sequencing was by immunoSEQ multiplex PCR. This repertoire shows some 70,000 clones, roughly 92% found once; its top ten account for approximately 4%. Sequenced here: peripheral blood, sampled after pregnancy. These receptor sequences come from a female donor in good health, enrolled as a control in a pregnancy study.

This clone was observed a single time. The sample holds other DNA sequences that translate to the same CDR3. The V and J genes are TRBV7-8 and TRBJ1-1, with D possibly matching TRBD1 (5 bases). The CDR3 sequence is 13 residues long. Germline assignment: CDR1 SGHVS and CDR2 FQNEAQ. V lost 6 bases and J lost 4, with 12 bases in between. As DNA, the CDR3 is TGTGCCAGCAGTTTGACGGGGGGCACTGAAGCTTTCTTT. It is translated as CASSLTGGTEAFF.

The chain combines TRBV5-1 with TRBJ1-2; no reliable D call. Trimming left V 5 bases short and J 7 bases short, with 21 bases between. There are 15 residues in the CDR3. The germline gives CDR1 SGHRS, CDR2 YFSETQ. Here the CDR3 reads CASSSPGRGKGGYTF. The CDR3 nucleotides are TGCGCCAGCAGTTCCCCGGGCCGGGGAAAAGGTGGCTACACCTTC.

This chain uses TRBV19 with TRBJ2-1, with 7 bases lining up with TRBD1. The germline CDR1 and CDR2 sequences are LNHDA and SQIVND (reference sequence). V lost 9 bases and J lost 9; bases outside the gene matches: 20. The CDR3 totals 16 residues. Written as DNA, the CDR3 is TGTGCCAGCCTACCATCGACAGGGAATCCCACCGGTGAGCAGTTCTTC. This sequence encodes CASLPSTGNPTGEQFF.

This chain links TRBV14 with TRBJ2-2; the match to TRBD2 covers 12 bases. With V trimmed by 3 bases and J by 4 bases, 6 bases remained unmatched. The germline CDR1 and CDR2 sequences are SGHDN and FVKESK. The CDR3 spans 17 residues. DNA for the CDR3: TGTGCCAGCAGCCACGGACTAGCGGGATCCTCCACCGGGGAGCTGTTTTTT. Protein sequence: CASSHGLAGSSTGELFF. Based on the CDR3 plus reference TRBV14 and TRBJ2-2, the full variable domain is EAGVTQFPSHSVIEKGQTVTLRCDPISGHDNLYWYRRVMGKEIKFLLHFVKESKQDESGMPNNRFLAERTGGTYSTLKVQPAELEDSGVYFCASSHGLAGSSTGELFFGEGSRLTVL.

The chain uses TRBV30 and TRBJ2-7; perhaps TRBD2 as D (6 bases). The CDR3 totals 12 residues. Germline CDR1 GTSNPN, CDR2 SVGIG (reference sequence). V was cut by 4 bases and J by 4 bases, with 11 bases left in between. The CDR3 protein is CAWTLTSYEQYF. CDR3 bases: TGTGCCTGGACCTTGACTAGTTACGAGCAGTACTTC.

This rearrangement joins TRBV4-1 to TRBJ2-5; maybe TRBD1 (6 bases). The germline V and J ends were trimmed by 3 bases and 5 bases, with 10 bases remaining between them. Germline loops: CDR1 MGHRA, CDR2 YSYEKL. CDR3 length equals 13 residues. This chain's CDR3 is CASSQQGRETQYF. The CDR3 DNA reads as TGCGCCAGCAGCCAGCAGGGGCGGGAGACCCAGTACTTC.

CDR3 sequence (DNA): TGTGCCAGCAGCCCTGTTTCTAGAACTTCCTACAATGAGCAGTTCTTC. Encoded protein: CASSPVSRTSYNEQFF. V gene TRBV7-9 combines with J gene TRBJ2-1, with no clear D. V shed 5 bases and J shed 1 base, with 15 bases lying between them. The germline V gene encodes CDR1 SEHNR and CDR2 FQNEAQ (reference sequence). CDR3 size: 16 residues.

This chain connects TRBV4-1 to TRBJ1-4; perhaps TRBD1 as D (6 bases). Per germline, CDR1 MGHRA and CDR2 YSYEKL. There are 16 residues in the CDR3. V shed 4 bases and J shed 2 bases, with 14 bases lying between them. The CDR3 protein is CASSLKRTDTNEKLFF. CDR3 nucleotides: TGCGCCAGCAGCCTTAAAAGGACAGATACTAATGAAAAACTGTTTTTT.

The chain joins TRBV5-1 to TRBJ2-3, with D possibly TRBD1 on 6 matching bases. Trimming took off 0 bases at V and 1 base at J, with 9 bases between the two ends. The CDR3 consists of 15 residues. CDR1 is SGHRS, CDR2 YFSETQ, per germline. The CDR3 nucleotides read TGCGCCAGCAGCTTGGATAACAGGGGCACAGATACGCAGTATTTT. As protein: CASSLDNRGTDTQYF.